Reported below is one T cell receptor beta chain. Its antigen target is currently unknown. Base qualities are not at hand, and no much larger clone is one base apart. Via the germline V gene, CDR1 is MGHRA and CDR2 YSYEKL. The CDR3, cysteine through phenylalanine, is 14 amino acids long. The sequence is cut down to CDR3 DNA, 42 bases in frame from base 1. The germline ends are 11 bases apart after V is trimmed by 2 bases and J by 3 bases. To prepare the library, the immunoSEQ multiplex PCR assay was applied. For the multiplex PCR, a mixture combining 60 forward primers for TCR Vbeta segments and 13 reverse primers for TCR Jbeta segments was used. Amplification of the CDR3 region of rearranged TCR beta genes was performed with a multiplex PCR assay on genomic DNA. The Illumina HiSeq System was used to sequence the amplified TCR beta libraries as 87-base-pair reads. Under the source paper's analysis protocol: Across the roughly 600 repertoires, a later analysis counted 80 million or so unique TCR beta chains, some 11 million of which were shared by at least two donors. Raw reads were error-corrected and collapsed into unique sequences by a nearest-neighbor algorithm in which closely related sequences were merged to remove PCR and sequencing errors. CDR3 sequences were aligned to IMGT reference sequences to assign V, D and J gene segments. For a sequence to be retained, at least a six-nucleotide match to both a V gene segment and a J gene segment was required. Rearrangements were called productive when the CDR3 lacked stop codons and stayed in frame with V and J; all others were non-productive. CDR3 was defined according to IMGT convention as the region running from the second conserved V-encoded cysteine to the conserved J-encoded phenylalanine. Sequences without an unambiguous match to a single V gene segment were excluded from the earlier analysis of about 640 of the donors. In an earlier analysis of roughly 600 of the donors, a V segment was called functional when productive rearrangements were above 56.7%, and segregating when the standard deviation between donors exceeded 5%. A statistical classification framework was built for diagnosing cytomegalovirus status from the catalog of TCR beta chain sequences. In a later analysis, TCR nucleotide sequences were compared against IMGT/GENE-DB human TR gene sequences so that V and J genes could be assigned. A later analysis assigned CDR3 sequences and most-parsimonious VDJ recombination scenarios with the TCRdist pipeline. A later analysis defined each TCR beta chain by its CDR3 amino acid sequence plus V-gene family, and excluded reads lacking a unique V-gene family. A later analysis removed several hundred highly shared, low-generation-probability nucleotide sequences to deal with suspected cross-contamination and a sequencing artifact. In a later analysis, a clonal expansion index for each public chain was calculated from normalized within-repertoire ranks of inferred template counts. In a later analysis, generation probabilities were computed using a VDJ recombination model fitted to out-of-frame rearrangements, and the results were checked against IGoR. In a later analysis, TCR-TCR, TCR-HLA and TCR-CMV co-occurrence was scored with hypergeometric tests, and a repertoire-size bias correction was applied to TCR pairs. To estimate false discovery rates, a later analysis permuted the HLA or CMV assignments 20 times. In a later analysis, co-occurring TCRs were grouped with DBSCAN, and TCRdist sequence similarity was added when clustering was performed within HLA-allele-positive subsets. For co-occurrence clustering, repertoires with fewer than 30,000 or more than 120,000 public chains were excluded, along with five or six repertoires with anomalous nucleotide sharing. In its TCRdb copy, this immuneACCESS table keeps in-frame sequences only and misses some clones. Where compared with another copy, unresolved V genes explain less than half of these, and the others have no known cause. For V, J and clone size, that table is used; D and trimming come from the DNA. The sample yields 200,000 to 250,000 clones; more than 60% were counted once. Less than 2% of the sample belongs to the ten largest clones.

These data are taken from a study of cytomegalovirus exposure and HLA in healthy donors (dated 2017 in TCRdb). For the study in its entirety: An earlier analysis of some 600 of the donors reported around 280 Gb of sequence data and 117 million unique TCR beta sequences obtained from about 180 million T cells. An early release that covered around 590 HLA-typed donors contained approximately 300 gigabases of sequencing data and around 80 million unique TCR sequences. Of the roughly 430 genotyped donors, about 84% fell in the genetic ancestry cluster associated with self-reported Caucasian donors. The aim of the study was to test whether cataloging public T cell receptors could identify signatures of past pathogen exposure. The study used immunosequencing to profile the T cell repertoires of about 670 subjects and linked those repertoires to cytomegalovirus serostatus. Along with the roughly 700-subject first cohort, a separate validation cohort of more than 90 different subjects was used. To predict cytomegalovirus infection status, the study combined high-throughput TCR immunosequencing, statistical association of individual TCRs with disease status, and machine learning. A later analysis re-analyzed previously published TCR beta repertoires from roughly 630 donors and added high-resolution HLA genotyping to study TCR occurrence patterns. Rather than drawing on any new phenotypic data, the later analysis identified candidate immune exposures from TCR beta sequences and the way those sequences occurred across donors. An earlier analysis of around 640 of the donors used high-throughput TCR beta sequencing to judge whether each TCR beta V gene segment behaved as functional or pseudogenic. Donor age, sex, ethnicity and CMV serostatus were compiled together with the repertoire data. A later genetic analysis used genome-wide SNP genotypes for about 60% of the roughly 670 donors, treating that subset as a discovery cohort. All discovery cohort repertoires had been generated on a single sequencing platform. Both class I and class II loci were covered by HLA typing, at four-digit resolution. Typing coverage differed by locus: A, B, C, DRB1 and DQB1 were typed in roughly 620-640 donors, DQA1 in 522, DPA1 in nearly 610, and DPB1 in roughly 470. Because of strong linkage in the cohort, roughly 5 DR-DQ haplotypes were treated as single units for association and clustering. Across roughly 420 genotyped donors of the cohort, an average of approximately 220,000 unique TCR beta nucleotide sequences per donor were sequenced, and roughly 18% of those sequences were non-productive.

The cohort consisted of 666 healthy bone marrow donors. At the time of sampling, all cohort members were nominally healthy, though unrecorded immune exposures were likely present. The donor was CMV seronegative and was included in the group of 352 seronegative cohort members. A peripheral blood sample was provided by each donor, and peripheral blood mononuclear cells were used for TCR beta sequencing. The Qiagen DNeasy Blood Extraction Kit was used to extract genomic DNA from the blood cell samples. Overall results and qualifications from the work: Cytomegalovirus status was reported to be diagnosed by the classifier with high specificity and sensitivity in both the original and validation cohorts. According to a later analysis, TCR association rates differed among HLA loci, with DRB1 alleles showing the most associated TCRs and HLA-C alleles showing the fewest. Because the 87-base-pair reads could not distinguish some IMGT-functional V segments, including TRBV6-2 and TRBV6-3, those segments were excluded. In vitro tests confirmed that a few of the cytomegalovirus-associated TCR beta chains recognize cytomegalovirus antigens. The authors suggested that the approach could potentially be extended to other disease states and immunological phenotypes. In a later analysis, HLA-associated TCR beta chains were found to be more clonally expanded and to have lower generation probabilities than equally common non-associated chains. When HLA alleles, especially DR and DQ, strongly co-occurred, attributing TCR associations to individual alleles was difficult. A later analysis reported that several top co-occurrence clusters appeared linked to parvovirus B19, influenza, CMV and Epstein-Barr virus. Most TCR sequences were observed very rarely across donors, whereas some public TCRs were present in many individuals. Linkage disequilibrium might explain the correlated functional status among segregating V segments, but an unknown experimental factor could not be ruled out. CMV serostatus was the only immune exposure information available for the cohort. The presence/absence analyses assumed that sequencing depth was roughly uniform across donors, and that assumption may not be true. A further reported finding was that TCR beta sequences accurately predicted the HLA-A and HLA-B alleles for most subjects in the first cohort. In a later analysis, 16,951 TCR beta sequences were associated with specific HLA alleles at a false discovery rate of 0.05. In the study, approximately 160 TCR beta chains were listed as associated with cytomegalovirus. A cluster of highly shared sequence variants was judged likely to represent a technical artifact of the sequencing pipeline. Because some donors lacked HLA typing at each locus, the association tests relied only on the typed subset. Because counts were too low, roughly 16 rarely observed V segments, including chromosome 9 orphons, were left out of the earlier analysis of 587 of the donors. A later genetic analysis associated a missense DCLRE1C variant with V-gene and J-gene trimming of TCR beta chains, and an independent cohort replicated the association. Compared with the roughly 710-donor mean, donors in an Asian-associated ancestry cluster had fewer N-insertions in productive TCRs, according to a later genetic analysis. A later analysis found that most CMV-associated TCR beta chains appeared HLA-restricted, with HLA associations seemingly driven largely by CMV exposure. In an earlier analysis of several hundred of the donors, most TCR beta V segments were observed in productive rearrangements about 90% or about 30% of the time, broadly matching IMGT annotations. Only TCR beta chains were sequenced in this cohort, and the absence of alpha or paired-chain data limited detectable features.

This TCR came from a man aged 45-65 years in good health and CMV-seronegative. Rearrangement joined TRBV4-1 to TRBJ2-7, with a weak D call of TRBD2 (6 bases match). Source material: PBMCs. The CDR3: CASSQPGGYYEQYF. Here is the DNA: TGCGCCAGCAGCCAACCAGGAGGGTACTACGAGCAGTACTTC.